This T cell receptor (beta chain) was documented in a study of cytomegalovirus exposure and HLA in healthy donors. Overall study: Findings of an earlier analysis included some 120 million unique TCR beta sequences from roughly 180 million T cells. Notes on the study in general: Rarity held for most TCR sequences, but there were some public TCRs that occurred in many donors. Per published accounts, TCR beta sequences correctly predicted the HLA-A and HLA-B alleles of most subjects. Owing to their indistinguishability, certain V segments, notably TRBV6-2 and TRBV6-3, were excluded.

A note on this clone: The antigen is unknown.

The PCR employed 60 Vbeta primers together with 13 Jbeta primers. The repertoire was sequenced with immunoSEQ multiplex PCR; TCRdb's copy has only in-frame clones and lacks some. The data show some 150,000 clones, roughly 75% seen once. Germline CDR1 reads SGHVS; CDR2 reads FQNEAQ. The V gene end was trimmed by 1 base and the J gene end by 9 bases; junction bases not matched to a gene: 6. This CDR3 comprises 14 residues. The J gene is TRBJ2-1, the V gene TRBV7-8, with TRBD2 identical over 7 bases. Sequencing was carried out using PBMCs. This sequence was found in a man aged 40-49 years in good health and CMV-seronegative. CDR3 DNA: TGTGCCAGCAGCTTAGGGGGGGGAGTACGTGAGCAGTTCTTC. Its translation is CASSLGGGVREQFF.